The sequence of this T cell receptor (beta chain) was determined in a study of cytomegalovirus exposure and HLA in healthy donors. PCR was performed using 60 Vbeta and 13 Jbeta primers. Clones were sequenced by immunoSEQ multiplex PCR, and TCRdb holds only the in-frame ones, with some missing. This table has approximately 150,000 clones, 65% to 90% appearing once. General study results and limits: About 87% or about 30% of the time was how often most TCR beta V segments were productive, according to an earlier analysis. As a later analysis showed, a missense DCLRE1C variant was linked to trimming of TCR beta V- and J-genes. Evidence from a later analysis indicated that most CMV-associated TCR beta chains looked HLA-restricted. One later analysis reportedly identified an Asian-associated ancestry cluster that showed fewer N-insertions than the roughly 700-donor mean.

Points on this clone: Its specificity is not known.

Trimming cost V 1 base and J 1 base, with 8 bases left between them. The germline V gene encodes CDR1 SGHKS and CDR2 YYEKEE (reference sequence). The CDR3 consists of 15 residues. This TCR was sampled from a human donor in good health. V and J are TRBV5-5 and TRBJ1-4; no clear D. Sequencing was performed on PBMCs. The CDR3 reads CASSLQRVTNEKLFF. CDR3 DNA: TGTGCCAGCAGCTTGCAGCGGGTAACTAATGAAAAACTGTTTTTT.